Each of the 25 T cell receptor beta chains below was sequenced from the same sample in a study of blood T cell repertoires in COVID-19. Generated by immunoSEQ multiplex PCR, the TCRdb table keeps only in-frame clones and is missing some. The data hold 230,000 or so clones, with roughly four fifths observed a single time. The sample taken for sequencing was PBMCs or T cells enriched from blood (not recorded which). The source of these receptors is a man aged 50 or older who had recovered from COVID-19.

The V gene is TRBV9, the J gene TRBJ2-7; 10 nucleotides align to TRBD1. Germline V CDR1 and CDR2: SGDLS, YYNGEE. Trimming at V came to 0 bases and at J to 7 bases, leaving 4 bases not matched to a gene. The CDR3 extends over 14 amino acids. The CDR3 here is CASSVGQGAREQYF. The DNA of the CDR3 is TGTGCCAGCAGCGTAGGACAGGGGGCTCGGGAGCAGTACTTC.

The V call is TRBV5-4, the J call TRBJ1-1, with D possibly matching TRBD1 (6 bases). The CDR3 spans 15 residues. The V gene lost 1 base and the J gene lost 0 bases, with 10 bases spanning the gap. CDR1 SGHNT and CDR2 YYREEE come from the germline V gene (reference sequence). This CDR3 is CASSLQGNMNTEAFF. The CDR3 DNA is TGTGCCAGCAGCTTGCAGGGGAACATGAACACTGAAGCTTTCTTT.

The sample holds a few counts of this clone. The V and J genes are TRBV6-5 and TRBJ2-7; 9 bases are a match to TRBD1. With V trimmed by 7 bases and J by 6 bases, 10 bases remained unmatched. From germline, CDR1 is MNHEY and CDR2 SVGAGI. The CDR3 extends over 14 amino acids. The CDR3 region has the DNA TGTGCCAGCACCCTCGGGACAGGGAGTCGCGAGCAGTACTTC. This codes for CASTLGTGSREQYF.

The CDR3 DNA sequence: TGTGCCAGTAGTGCTAATAGCGGGAGTCCCGGGGAGCTGTTTTTT. Its protein product is CASSANSGSPGELFF. This rearrangement joins TRBV19 to TRBJ2-2; 9 bases agree with TRBD2. This CDR3 is 15 amino acids long. V lost 5 bases, J lost 6 bases, and 7 bases stayed unmatched. Germline CDR1 and CDR2: LNHDA and SQIVND (reference sequence).

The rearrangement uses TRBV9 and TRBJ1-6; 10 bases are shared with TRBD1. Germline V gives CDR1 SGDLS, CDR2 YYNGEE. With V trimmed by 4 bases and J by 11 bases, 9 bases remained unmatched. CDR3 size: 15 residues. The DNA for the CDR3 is TGTGCCAGCAGCCCCAGGGACAGGGGATCGACACCCCTCCACTTT. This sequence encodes CASSPRDRGSTPLHF.

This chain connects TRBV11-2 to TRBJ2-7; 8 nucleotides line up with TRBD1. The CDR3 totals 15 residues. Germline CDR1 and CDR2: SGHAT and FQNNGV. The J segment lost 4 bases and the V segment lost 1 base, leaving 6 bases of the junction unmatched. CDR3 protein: CASSLAQGAMYEQYF. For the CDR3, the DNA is TGTGCCAGCAGCTTAGCGCAGGGGGCCATGTACGAGCAGTACTTC.

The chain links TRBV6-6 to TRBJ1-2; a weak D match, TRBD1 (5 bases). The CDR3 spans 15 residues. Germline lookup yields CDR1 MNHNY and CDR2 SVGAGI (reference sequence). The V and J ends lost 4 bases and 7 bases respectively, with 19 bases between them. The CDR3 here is CASSSGLGGAFGYTF. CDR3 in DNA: TGTGCCAGCAGTTCCGGACTCGGAGGGGCTTTTGGCTACACCTTC.

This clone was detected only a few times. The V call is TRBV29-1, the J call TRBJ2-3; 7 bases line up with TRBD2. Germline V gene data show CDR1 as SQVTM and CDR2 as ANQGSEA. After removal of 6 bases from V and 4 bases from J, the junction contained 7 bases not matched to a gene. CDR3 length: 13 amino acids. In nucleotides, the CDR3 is TGCAGCGTAATGAGGGAGGGCCCAGATACGCAGTATTTT. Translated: CSVMREGPDTQYF.

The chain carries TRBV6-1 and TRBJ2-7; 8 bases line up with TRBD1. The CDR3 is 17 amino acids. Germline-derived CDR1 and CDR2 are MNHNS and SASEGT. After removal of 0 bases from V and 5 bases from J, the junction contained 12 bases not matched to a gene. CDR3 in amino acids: CASSEAPATGQVNEQYF. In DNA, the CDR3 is TGTGCCAGCAGTGAAGCCCCTGCCACGGGACAGGTCAACGAGCAGTACTTC.

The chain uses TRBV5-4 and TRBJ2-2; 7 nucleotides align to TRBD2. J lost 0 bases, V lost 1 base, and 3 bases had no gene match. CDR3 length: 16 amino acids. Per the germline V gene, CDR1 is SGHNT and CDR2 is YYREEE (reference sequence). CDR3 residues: CASSLSSGANTGELFF. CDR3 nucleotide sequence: TGTGCCAGCAGCTTGTCCAGCGGGGCGAACACCGGGGAGCTGTTTTTT.

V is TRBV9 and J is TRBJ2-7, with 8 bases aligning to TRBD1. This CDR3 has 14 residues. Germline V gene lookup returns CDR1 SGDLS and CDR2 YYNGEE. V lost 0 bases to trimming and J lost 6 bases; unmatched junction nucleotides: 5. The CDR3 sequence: CASSVAGQGGEQYF. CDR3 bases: TGTGCCAGCAGCGTAGCTGGACAGGGCGGCGAGCAGTACTTC.

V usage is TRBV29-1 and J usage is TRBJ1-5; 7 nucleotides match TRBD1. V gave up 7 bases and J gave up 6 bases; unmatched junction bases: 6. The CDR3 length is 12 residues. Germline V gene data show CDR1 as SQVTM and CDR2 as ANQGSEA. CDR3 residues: CSAKGAGQPQHF. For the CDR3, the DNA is TGCAGCGCCAAGGGGGCAGGTCAGCCCCAGCATTTT.

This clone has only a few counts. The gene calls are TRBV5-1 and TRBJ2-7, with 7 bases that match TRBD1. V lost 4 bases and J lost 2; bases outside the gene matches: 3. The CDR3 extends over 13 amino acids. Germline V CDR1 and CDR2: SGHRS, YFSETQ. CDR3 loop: CASSLTGAYEQYF. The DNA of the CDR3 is TGCGCCAGCAGCCTCACAGGGGCCTACGAGCAGTACTTC.

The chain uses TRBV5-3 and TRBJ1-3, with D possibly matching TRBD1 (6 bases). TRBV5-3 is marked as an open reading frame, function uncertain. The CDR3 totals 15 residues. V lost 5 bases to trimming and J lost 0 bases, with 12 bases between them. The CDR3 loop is CARSCGQISGNTIYF. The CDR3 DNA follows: TGTGCCAGAAGTTGTGGACAGATCTCTGGAAACACCATATATTTT.

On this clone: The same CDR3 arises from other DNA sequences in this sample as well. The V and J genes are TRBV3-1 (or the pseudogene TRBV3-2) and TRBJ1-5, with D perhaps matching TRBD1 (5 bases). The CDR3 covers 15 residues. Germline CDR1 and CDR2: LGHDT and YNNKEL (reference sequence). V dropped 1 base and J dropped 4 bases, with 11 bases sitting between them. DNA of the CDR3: TGTGCCAGCAGCCAAGCAGGGTTAGGGAATCAGCCCCAGCATTTT. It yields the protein CASSQAGLGNQPQHF.

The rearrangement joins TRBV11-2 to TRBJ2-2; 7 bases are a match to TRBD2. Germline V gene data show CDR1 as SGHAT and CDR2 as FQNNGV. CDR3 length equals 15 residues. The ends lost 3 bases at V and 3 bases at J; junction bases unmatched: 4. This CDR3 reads CASSFLGGYTGELFF. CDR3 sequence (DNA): TGTGCCAGCAGCTTTCTGGGGGGGTACACCGGGGAGCTGTTTTTT.

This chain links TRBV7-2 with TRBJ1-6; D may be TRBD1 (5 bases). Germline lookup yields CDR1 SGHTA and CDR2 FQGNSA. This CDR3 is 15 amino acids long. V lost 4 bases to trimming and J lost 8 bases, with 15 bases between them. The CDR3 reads CASSSPAGLDSPLHF. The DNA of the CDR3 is TGTGCCAGCAGCTCACCAGCAGGGTTGGATTCACCCCTCCACTTT.

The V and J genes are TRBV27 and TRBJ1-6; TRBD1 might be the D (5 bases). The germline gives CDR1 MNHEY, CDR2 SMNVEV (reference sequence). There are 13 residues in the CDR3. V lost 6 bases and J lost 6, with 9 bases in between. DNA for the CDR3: TGTGCCAGCAGATGGGGCTCTAATTCACCCCTCCACTTT. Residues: CASRWGSNSPLHF.

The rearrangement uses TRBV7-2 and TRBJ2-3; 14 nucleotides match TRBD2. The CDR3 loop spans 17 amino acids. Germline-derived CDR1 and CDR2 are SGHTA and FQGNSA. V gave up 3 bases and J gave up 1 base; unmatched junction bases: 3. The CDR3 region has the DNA TGTGCCAGCAGCTTGGCGACTAGCGGGAGGGGCACAGATACGCAGTATTTT. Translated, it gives CASSLATSGRGTDTQYF. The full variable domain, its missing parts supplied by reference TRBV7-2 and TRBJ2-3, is GAGVSQSPSNKVTEKGKDVELRCDPISGHTALYWYRQSLGQGLEFLIYFQGNSAPDKSGLPSDRFSAERTGGSVSTLTIQRTQQEDSAVYLCASSLATSGRGTDTQYFGPGTRLTVL.

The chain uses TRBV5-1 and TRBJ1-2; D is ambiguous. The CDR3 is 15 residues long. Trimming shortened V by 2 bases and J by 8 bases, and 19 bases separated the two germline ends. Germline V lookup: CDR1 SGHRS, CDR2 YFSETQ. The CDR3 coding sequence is TGCGCCAGCAGCTTCCAGGCCGAGGCGGGCCGGGGCTACACCTTC. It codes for CASSFQAEAGRGYTF. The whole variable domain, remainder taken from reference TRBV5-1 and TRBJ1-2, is KAGVTQTPRYLIKTRGQQVTLSCSPISGHRSVSWYQQTPGQGLQFLFEYFSETQRNKGNFPGRFSGRQFSNSRSEMNVSTLELGDSALYLCASSFQAEAGRGYTFGSGTRLTVV.

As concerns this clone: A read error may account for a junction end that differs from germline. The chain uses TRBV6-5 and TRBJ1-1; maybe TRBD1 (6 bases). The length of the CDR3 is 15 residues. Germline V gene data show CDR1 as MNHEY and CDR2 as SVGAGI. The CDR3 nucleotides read TGTGCCAGCAGTAGGGCAGGGAGGGGGAACGCTGAAGCTTTCTTT. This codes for CASSRAGRGNAEAFF.

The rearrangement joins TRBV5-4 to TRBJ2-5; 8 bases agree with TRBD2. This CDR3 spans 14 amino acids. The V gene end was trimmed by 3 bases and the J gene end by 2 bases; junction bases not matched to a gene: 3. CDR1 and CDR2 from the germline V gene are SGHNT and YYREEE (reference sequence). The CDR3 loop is CASSWRGAQETQYF. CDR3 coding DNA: TGTGCCAGCAGCTGGCGGGGGGCGCAAGAGACCCAGTACTTC.

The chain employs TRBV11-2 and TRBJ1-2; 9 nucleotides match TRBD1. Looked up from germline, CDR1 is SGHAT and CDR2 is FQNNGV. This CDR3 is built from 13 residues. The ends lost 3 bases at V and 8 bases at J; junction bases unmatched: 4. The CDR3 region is CASSLGQGFGYTF. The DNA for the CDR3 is TGTGCCAGCAGCTTGGGACAGGGTTTCGGCTACACCTTC. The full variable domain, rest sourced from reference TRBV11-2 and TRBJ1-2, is EAGVAQSPRYKIIEKRQSVAFWCNPISGHATLYWYQQILGQGPKLLIQFQNNGVVDDSQLPKDRFSAERLKGVDSTLKIQPAKLEDSAVYLCASSLGQGFGYTFGSGTRLTVV.

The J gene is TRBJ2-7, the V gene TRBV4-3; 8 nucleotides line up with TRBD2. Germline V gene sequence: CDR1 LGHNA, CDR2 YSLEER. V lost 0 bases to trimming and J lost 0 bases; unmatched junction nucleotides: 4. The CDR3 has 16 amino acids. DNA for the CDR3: TGCGCCAGCAGCCAAGATCGGGGGGGCAGCTCCTACGAGCAGTACTTC. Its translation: CASSQDRGGSSYEQYF.

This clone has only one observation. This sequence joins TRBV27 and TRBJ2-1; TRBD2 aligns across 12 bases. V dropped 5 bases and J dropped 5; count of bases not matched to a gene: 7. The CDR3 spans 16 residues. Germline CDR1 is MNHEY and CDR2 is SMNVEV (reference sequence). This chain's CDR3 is CASSGQRLAGDNEQFF. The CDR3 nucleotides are TGTGCCAGCAGTGGCCAACGACTAGCGGGAGACAATGAGCAGTTCTTC.